These 7 T cell receptor beta chains share one sample of origin, sequenced in a study of cytomegalovirus exposure and HLA in healthy donors. Measured with immunoSEQ multiplex PCR; TCRdb has only the in-frame clones, and not every one. This sample yields some 150,000 clones, of which roughly 89% are seen a single time; 4.5% belongs to the top ten. Sequenced: PBMCs. The receptors were sampled from a man aged 18 to 29 in good health and CMV-seropositive.

In its sample, this clone was seen once. V gene TRBV7-9 combines with J gene TRBJ2-5; 7 nucleotides line up with TRBD2. CDR3 length: 14 residues. Germline-derived CDR1 and CDR2 are SEHNR and FQNEAQ (reference sequence). V was pared by 3 bases and J by 4 bases, with 5 bases of the junction left unmatched. For the CDR3, the DNA is TGTGCCAGCAGCTTGATGGTAGCGGGAGAGACCCAGTACTTC. Translating it yields CASSLMVAGETQYF. Using reference TRBV7-9 and TRBJ2-5 for the parts outside the CDR3, the full variable domain is DTGVSQNPRHKITKRGQNVTFRCDPISEHNRLYWYRQTLGQGPEFLTYFQNEAQLEKSRLLSDRFSAERPKGSFSTLEIQRTEQGDSAMYLCASSLMVAGETQYFGPGTRLLVL.

V usage is TRBV29-1 and J usage is TRBJ2-7; the D is unclear. Germline V gene sequence: CDR1 SQVTM, CDR2 ANQGSEA. The V end was cut by 1 base, the J end by 2 bases, with 6 bases between. The CDR3 has 12 residues. The CDR3 region has the DNA TGCAGCGTTGAAGTAAACACCTACGAGCAGTACTTC. This codes for CSVEVNTYEQYF.

V usage is TRBV15 and J usage is TRBJ1-3, with 7 positions matching TRBD1. V was clipped by 5 bases and J by 0 bases; unmatched bases: 16. Germline V CDR1 and CDR2: LNHNV, YYDKDF (reference sequence). The CDR3 spans 19 residues. CDR3 bases: TGTGCCACCAGCCCCCGTGACAGGGCAACGATGAGCTCTGGAAACACCATATATTTT. The encoded protein is CATSPRDRATMSSGNTIYF. Using reference TRBV15 and TRBJ1-3 for the parts outside the CDR3, the full variable domain is DAMVIQNPRYQVTQFGKPVTLSCSQTLNHNVMYWYQQKSSQAPKLLFHYYDKDFNNEADTPDNFQSRRPNTSFCFLDIRSPGLGDTAMYLCATSPRDRATMSSGNTIYFGEGSWLTVV.

This sequence joins TRBV28 and TRBJ1-5, with a weak D call TRBD1 (6 bases). Germline CDR1 is MDHEN and CDR2 is SYDVKM. The germline V and J ends were trimmed by 4 bases and 5 bases, with 21 bases remaining between them. The CDR3 consists of 17 residues. The CDR3: CASSSGGSPVWDQPQHF. CDR3 sequence (DNA): TGTGCCAGCAGTTCGGGGGGCAGCCCGGTCTGGGATCAGCCCCAGCATTTT.

This clone occurred once. The chain recombines TRBV28 with TRBJ2-7, with TRBD2 identical over 8 bases. The CDR3 contains 18 residues. Per germline, CDR1 MDHEN and CDR2 SYDVKM. V dropped 7 bases and J dropped 0; count of bases not matched to a gene: 17. The CDR3 region is CASTATPGGGGNSYEQYF. CDR3 coding DNA: TGTGCCAGCACCGCAACCCCGGGGGGCGGGGGGAACTCCTACGAGCAGTACTTC.

The rearrangement links TRBV30 to TRBJ1-2, with D unresolved. V lost 0 bases to trimming and J lost 4 bases, with 12 bases between them. The CDR3 runs to 14 residues. The V gene's germline CDR1 is GTSNPN and CDR2 SVGIG (reference sequence). The CDR3 protein is CAWSVGALGYGYTF. CDR3 nucleotides: TGTGCCTGGAGTGTCGGTGCCCTTGGCTATGGCTACACCTTC.

The chain uses TRBV19 and TRBJ2-2, with D possibly being TRBD1 (5 bases). Germline V gives CDR1 LNHDA, CDR2 SQIVND (reference sequence). Trimming shortened V by 8 bases and J by 4 bases, and 17 bases separated the two germline ends. The CDR3 consists of 15 residues. The CDR3 bases are TGTGCCAGTGCTTCCTTACAGGTGCCCACCGGGGAGCTGTTTTTT. This translates into CASASLQVPTGELFF.